One sample yielded the 28 T cell receptor beta chains listed below, sequenced in a study of T cell responses to AZD1222 COVID-19 vaccine (dated by TCRdb to 2020 to 2022). What the time point label conveys for this sample: baseline before first vaccination. The sample's treatment or condition label, decoded: meningococcal conjugate vaccine given as trial control. Library method: the immunoSEQ multiplex PCR assay. The table was pulled from immuneACCESS by TCRdb, which kept in-frame rearrangements only. Such tables lose some clones; where checked, under half of the loss comes from unresolved V genes, and the rest has no known cause. In all, the sample holds 130,000 to 150,000 clones, and roughly four fifths of those were seen once. The ten most abundant clones make up 4.1% of the sample. This material consisted of peripheral blood, taken on day 0 of MenACWY control vaccination. These receptors all stem from an adult in good health.

This chain joins TRBV19 and TRBJ2-3, with TRBD2 matching 13 bases. This CDR3 has 16 amino acids. J gave up 4 bases and V 4 bases, and 5 bases lay outside the gene matches. Germline loops: CDR1 LNHDA, CDR2 SQIVND (reference sequence). The CDR3 protein is CASSRTSGGAPDTQYF. The CDR3 DNA reads TGTGCCAGTAGTAGAACTAGCGGGGGGGCCCCAGATACGCAGTATTTT.

The CDR3 sequence is CASSLGFVSHSYEQYF. The CDR3 DNA reads TGTGCCAGCAGCTTAGGGTTCGTTAGCCACTCCTACGAGCAGTACTTC. The J gene is TRBJ2-7, the V gene TRBV7-2; D is uncertain. The germline CDR1 and CDR2 sequences are SGHTA and FQGNSA. The CDR3 has 16 residues. Trimming took off 1 base at V and 0 bases at J, with 13 bases between the two ends.

This clone appeared a single time. The chain joins TRBV6-5 to TRBJ1-1; D remains ambiguous. Deletions cut 8 bases from V and 5 bases from J, with 15 bases between. The germline V gene has CDR1 MNHEY and CDR2 SVGAGI. The CDR3 extends over 13 amino acids. The DNA of the CDR3 is TGTGCCAGCCCCAAACTCCGGCGGACTGAAGCTTTCTTT. This translates into CASPKLRRTEAFF.

The rearrangement uses TRBV20-1 and TRBJ1-2, with D possibly matching TRBD1 (5 bases). Germline V CDR1 and CDR2: DFQATT, SNEGSKA (reference sequence). V was cut by 3 bases and J by 5 bases, with 16 bases left in between. The CDR3 covers 14 residues. CDR3 amino acids: CSASPAGVQYGYTF. In DNA, the CDR3 is TGCAGTGCTAGTCCCGCGGGGGTGCAGTATGGCTACACCTTC.

This clone came up many times. V and J are TRBV7-2 and TRBJ2-1; 13 positions match TRBD2. Germline V lookup: CDR1 SGHTA, CDR2 FQGNSA. After removal of 5 bases from V and 10 bases from J, the junction contained 8 bases not matched to a gene. This CDR3 region has 15 residues. CDR3 DNA sequence: TGTGCCAGCAGCCGGACTAGCGGGGGTTTGGGGGAGCAGTTCTTC. This codes for CASSRTSGGLGEQFF.

The chain is built from TRBV3-1 (or the pseudogene TRBV3-2) and TRBJ2-2; the match to TRBD1 covers 9 bases. This CDR3 spans 16 amino acids. Germline V CDR1 and CDR2: LGHDT, YNNKEL (reference sequence). With 2 bases clipped from V and 3 bases from J, the junction kept 4 bases outside the gene matches. CDR3 sequence: CASSQRGQGDTGELFF. CDR3 DNA sequence: TGTGCCAGCAGCCAAAGGGGACAGGGTGACACCGGGGAGCTGTTTTTT.

The J gene is TRBJ1-1, the V gene TRBV18, with D hard to call. CDR1 is KGHSH and CDR2 is LQKENI in the germline V gene. Trimming pared 3 bases from V and 1 base from J, leaving 15 bases between. This CDR3 comprises 16 residues. DNA of the CDR3: TGTGCCAGCTCACCGGGTACCCGCGGAAGGAACACTGAAGCTTTCTTT. The encoded protein is CASSPGTRGRNTEAFF.

The chain has TRBV7-8 and TRBJ1-1; no clear D gene. The length of the CDR3 is 12 residues. Per germline, CDR1 SGHVS and CDR2 FQNEAQ. The V end lost 7 bases, the J end lost 6 bases, and 12 bases lay between the germline ends. The CDR3 loop reads CASTQGSSEAFF. In nucleotides, the CDR3 is TGTGCCAGCACCCAAGGGTCATCTGAAGCTTTCTTT.

J is TRBJ1-3 and V is TRBV12-5; the D gene is possibly TRBD1 (5 bases). CDR3 length: 14 residues. Germline V CDR1 and CDR2: LGHNT, FRNRAP. Trimming removed 3 bases from V and 1 base from J, with 7 bases in between. CDR3 sequence reads: CASGLGVSGNTIYF. For the CDR3, the DNA is TGTGCTAGTGGTTTAGGGGTGTCTGGAAACACCATATATTTT.

This clone came up a few times. This chain joins TRBV11-1 and TRBJ1-1, with 11 bases that match TRBD1. The CDR3 covers 15 residues. The V and J ends lost 6 bases and 4 bases, in that order; junction bases with no gene match: 7. Germline V gene lookup returns CDR1 SGHAT and CDR2 FQDESV (reference sequence). CDR3 in DNA: TGTGCCAGCAGACCACCCGGGACAGGGGGCACTGAAGCTTTCTTT. It codes for CASRPPGTGGTEAFF.

This chain uses TRBV7-2 with TRBJ1-1; D is unresolved. This CDR3 contains 14 residues. V was trimmed by 6 bases and J by 5 bases, leaving 16 bases between them. The germline CDR1 and CDR2 sequences are SGHTA and FQGNSA. CDR3 in DNA: TGTGCCAGCAGAATATGGGAGGGTTTGACTGAAGCTTTCTTT. It translates to CASRIWEGLTEAFF.

This sequence joins TRBV18 and TRBJ2-1; tentative D call: TRBD1 (6 bases). V lost 7 bases to trimming and J lost 6 bases, with 16 bases between them. Germline CDR1 is KGHSH and CDR2 is LQKENI. CDR3 length: 14 amino acids. The CDR3 loop is CASFHYGQLNEQFF. The CDR3 DNA reads TGTGCCAGCTTCCACTACGGACAGCTCAATGAGCAGTTCTTC.

The gene calls are TRBV5-1 and TRBJ2-2; 8 positions agree with TRBD1. Germline CDR1 reads SGHRS; CDR2 reads YFSETQ. The CDR3 has 18 residues. The trim removed 4 bases at V and 8 bases at J, leaving 19 bases unmatched. The CDR3 DNA is TGCGCCAGCAGCCAGATCGGCCTTTATGACAGGGGAGGAGGGGAGCTGTTTTTT. This gives the protein CASSQIGLYDRGGGELFF.

The chain is built from TRBV3-1 (or the pseudogene TRBV3-2) and TRBJ1-6; D not resolved. Looked up from germline, CDR1 is LGHDT and CDR2 is YNNKEL (reference sequence). The ends were cut back, 4 bases at V and 12 bases at J, with 10 bases in the middle. The CDR3 sequence is 12 residues long. CDR3 protein: CASSLPKGPLHF. The CDR3 DNA is TGTGCCAGCAGCCTTCCGAAAGGACCCCTCCACTTT.

The V and J genes are TRBV2 and TRBJ2-3, with TRBD2 matching 15 bases. CDR3 length: 18 amino acids. The V gene's germline CDR1 is SNHLY and CDR2 FYNNEI. V was pared by 2 bases and J by 8 bases, with 11 bases of the junction left unmatched. The chain's CDR3 is CASSELGTSGGSGGTQYF. The DNA for the CDR3 is TGTGCCAGCAGTGAACTGGGGACTAGCGGGGGGTCCGGGGGTACGCAGTATTTT.

This clone was seen just once. This chain links TRBV19 with TRBJ1-5; D possibly corresponds to TRBD1 (6 bases). Germline loops: CDR1 LNHDA, CDR2 SQIVND (reference sequence). V was shortened by 2 bases and J by 2 bases, with 10 bases between the two germline ends. The CDR3 covers 15 residues. The DNA of the CDR3 is TGTGCCAGTAGTATAACAGGGATTGGCAATCAGCCCCAGCATTTT. It codes for CASSITGIGNQPQHF.

The V and J genes are TRBV3-1 (or the pseudogene TRBV3-2) and TRBJ1-1; perhaps TRBD1 as D (6 bases). Germline V gene data show CDR1 as LGHDT and CDR2 as YNNKEL (reference sequence). Trimming took 2 bases from V and 1 from J, leaving 8 bases between them. The CDR3 is 14 amino acids. The CDR3 DNA sequence: TGTGCCAGCAGCCAATTACAGGGGAACACTGAAGCTTTCTTT. Its protein product is CASSQLQGNTEAFF.

The V gene is TRBV7-8, the J gene TRBJ2-5, with 9 bases lining up with TRBD2. The CDR3 is 15 amino acids. The germline V gene encodes CDR1 SGHVS and CDR2 FQNEAQ. V shed 3 bases, J shed 2 bases, and the junction held 4 bases outside the gene matches. The CDR3 DNA reads as TGTGCCAGCAGCTTTGTAGCGGGAGAGCAAGAGACCCAGTACTTC. Its translation: CASSFVAGEQETQYF.

Many counts were recorded for this clone. This chain joins TRBV6-1 and TRBJ2-3; 8 bases agree with TRBD1. The germline CDR1 and CDR2 sequences are MNHNS and SASEGT. The ends lost 1 base at V and 5 bases at J; junction bases unmatched: 5. CDR3 length equals 15 residues. This CDR3 reads CASSEGSGGVDTQYF. CDR3 bases: TGTGCCAGCAGTGAAGGGTCAGGGGGCGTAGATACGCAGTATTTT.

In nucleotides, the CDR3 is TGTGCCAGCAGGACCCTCAGAGGTCGGGGCGAGCAGTACTTC. This translates into CASRTLRGRGEQYF. The chain couples TRBV2 to TRBJ2-7; perhaps TRBD2 as D (5 bases). V lost 6 bases, J lost 6 bases, and 18 bases lay in between. There are 14 residues in the CDR3. Germline CDR1 and CDR2: SNHLY and FYNNEI.

The chain has TRBV6-5 and TRBJ2-5; no reliable D call. The CDR3 is made up of 12 amino acids. Per germline, CDR1 MNHEY and CDR2 SVGAGI. V was trimmed by 8 bases and J by 1 base, leaving 8 bases between them. CDR3 sequence reads: CASGRPQETQYF. The CDR3 DNA follows: TGTGCCAGCGGACGGCCCCAAGAGACCCAGTACTTC.

This chain connects TRBV28 to TRBJ2-5; possibly TRBD2 for D (5 bases). The V gene lost 2 bases and the J gene lost 2 bases, with 9 bases spanning the gap. Germline CDR1 is MDHEN and CDR2 is SYDVKM. CDR3 length: 14 amino acids. CDR3 coding DNA: TGTGCCAGCAGTTTAAGGACGGGGCAAGAGACCCAGTACTTC. It yields the protein CASSLRTGQETQYF. Supplemented by reference TRBV28 and TRBJ2-5, the full variable domain reads DVKVTQSSRYLVKRTGEKVFLECVQDMDHENMFWYRQDPGLGLRLIYFSYDVKMKEKGDIPEGYSVSREKKERFSLILESASTNQTSMYLCASSLRTGQETQYFGPGTRLLVL.

The V gene is TRBV19, the J gene TRBJ1-5; no clear D gene. The germline CDR1 and CDR2 sequences are LNHDA and SQIVND (reference sequence). Between the trimmed V and J ends, which lost 3 bases and 0 bases, there was a span of 15 bases. This CDR3 is 17 amino acids long. CDR3 sequence: CASSMEGPPNSNQPQHF. CDR3 DNA: TGTGCCAGTAGTATGGAGGGTCCCCCTAATAGCAATCAGCCCCAGCATTTT.

The chain combines TRBV27 with TRBJ2-1; 7 nucleotides line up with TRBD2. The CDR3 length is 15 residues. Looked up from germline, CDR1 is MNHEY and CDR2 is SMNVEV (reference sequence). Germline trimming cut 0 bases from V and 2 bases from J; bases unmatched to any gene: 1. CDR3 sequence: CASSLSGGPYNEQFF. CDR3 DNA: TGTGCCAGCAGTTTATCGGGAGGGCCCTACAATGAGCAGTTCTTC.

The gene calls are TRBV9 and TRBJ2-1; D is possibly TRBD1 (6 bases). CDR1 and CDR2 (germline): SGDLS, YYNGEE. V was shortened by 1 base and J by 3 bases, with 11 bases between the two germline ends. The CDR3 spans 15 residues. The CDR3 region has the DNA TGTGCCAGCAGCGTATCAGGGGATGTCTACAATGAGCAGTTCTTC. Amino acids: CASSVSGDVYNEQFF. Full variable domain (missing parts from reference TRBV9 and TRBJ2-1): DSGVTQTPKHLITATGQRVTLRCSPRSGDLSVYWYQQSLDQGLQFLIQYYNGEERAKGNILERFSAQQFPDLHSELNLSSLELGDSALYFCASSVSGDVYNEQFFGPGTRLTVL.

This chain uses TRBV5-1 with TRBJ1-2; possibly TRBD1 for D (5 bases). Trimming took off 2 bases at V and 8 bases at J, with 19 bases between the two ends. The CDR3 contains 15 residues. Germline V gene lookup returns CDR1 SGHRS and CDR2 YFSETQ. The CDR3 loop reads CASSFWGRELGGYTF. As DNA, the CDR3 is TGCGCCAGCAGCTTTTGGGGACGGGAGTTAGGAGGCTACACCTTC.

The V call is TRBV7-8, the J call TRBJ1-6, with a tentative D call TRBD1 (5 bases). Trimming removed 5 bases from V and 7 bases from J, with 18 bases in between. This CDR3 region has 16 residues. Germline V gene lookup returns CDR1 SGHVS and CDR2 FQNEAQ. The CDR3: CASSKTGVTGNSPLHF. CDR3 nucleotide sequence: TGTGCCAGCAGCAAAACGGGGGTTACGGGCAATTCACCCCTCCACTTT.

For the CDR3, the DNA is TGTGCCAGCTCACCGTATGGTGGCAACACCGGGGAGCTGTTTTTT. Protein product: CASSPYGGNTGELFF. The chain has TRBV18 and TRBJ2-2; D gene unclear. Looked up from germline, CDR1 is KGHSH and CDR2 is LQKENI. This CDR3 is built from 15 residues. Trimming pared 3 bases from V and 2 bases from J, leaving 10 bases between.